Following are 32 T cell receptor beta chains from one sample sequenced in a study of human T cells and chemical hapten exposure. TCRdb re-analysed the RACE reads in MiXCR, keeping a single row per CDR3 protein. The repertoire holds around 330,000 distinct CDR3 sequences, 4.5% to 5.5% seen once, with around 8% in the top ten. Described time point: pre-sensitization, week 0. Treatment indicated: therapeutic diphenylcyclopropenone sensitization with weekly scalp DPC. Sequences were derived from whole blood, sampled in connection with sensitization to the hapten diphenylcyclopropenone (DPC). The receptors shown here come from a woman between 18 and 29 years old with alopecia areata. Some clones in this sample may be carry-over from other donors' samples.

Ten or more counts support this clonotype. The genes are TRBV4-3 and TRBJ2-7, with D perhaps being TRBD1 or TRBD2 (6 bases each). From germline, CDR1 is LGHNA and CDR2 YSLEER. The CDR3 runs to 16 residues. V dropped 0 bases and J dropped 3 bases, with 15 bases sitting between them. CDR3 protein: CASSQDPGGNRYEQYF. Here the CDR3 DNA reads TGCGCCAGCAGCCAAGACCCCGGGGGCAACCGCTACGAGCAGTACTTC.

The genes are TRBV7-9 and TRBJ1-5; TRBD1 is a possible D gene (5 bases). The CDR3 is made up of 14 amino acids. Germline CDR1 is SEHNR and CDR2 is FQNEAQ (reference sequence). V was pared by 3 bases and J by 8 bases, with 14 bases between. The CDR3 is CASSLGRGNEPQHF. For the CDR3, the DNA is TGTGCCAGCAGCTTGGGACGAGGCAACGAGCCCCAGCATTTT.

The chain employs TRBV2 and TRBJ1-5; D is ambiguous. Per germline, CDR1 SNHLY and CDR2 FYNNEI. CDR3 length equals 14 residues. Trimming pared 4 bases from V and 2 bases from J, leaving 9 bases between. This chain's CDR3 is CASSVSAGNQPQHF. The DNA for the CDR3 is TGTGCCAGCAGTGTGTCGGCGGGCAATCAGCCCCAGCATTTT. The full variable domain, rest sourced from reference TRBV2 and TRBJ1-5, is EPEVTQTPSHQVTQMGQEVILRCVPISNHLYFYWYRQILGQKVEFLVSFYNNEISEKSEIFDDQFSVERPDGSNFTLKIRSTKLEDSAMYFCASSVSAGNQPQHFGDGTRLSIL.

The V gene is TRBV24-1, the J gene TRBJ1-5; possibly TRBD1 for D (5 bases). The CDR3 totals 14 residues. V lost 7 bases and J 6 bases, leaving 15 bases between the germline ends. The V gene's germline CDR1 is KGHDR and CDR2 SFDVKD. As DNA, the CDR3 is TGTGCCACCAGAGGGGTCAGGGAAGGTCAGCCCCAGCATTTT. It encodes CATRGVREGQPQHF.

The CDR3 loop reads CASSYSEADTQYF. CDR3 coding DNA: TGTGCCAGCAGCTATTCAGAAGCAGATACGCAGTATTTT. The chain joins TRBV2 to TRBJ2-3, with D unclear. V lost 6 bases and J 4 bases, leaving 11 bases between the germline ends. Per germline, CDR1 SNHLY and CDR2 FYNNEI. CDR3 length: 13 residues.

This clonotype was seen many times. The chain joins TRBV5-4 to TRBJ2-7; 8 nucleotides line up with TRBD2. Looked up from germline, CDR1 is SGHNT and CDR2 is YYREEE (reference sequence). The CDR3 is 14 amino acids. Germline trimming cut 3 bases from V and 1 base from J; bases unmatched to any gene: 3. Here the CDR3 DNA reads TGTGCCAGCAGCTGGCGGGGGGCGTCCTACGAGCAGTACTTC. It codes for CASSWRGASYEQYF.

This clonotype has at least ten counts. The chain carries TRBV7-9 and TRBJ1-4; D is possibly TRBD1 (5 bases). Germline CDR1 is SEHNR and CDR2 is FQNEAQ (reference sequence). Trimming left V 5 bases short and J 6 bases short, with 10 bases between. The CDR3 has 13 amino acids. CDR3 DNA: TGTGCCAGCAGCGCTTCAGGGCATGAAAAACTGTTTTTT. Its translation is CASSASGHEKLFF.

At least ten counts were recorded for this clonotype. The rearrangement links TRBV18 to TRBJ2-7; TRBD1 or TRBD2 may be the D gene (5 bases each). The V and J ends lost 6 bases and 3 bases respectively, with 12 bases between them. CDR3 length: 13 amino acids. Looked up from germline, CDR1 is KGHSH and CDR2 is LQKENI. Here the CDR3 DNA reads TGTGCCAGCTCCACCGGGACCTTCTACGAGCAGTACTTC. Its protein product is CASSTGTFYEQYF.

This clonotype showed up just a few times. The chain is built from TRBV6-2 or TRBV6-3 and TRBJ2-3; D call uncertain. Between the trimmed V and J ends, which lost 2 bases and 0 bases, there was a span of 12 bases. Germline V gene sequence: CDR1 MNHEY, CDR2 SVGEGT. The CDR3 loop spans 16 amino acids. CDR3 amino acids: CASSYGLGASTDTQYF. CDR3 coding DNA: TGTGCCAGCAGTTACGGGTTAGGTGCTAGCACAGATACGCAGTATTTT.

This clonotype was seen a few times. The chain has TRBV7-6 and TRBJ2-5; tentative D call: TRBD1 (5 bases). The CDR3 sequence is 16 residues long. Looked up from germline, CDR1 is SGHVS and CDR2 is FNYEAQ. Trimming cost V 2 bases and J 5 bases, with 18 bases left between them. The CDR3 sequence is CASSLRTGPLRETQYF. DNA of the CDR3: TGTGCCAGCAGCTTAAGAACAGGTCCCTTGAGGGAGACCCAGTACTTC.

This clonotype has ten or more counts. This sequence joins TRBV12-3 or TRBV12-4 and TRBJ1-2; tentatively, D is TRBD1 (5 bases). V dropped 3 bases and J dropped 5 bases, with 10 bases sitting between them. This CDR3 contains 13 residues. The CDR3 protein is CASSLGVSYGYTF. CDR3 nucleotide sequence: TGTGCCAGCAGTTTGGGGGTCTCGTATGGCTACACCTTC.

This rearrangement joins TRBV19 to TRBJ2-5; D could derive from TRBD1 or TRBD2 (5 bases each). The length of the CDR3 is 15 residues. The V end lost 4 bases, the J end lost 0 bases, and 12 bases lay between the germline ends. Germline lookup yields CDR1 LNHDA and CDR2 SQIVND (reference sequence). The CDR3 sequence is CASSSPGTYQETQYF. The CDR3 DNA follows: TGTGCCAGTAGTAGTCCCGGGACGTACCAAGAGACCCAGTACTTC.

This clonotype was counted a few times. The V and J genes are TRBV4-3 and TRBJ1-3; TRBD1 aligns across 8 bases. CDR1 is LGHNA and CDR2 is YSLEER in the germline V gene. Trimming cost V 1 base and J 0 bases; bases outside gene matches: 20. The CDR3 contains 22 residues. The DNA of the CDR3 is TGCGCCAGCAGCCAAGGAAGACGGGATTACAGGGGGAGCTGGGGCTCTGGAAACACCATATATTTT. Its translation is CASSQGRRDYRGSWGSGNTIYF.

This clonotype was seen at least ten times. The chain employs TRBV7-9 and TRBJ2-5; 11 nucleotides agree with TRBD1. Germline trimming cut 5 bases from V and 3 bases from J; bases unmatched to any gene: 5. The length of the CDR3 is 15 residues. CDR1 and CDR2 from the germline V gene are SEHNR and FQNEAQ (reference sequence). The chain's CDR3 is CASSEGTGGKETQYF. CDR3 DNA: TGTGCCAGCAGCGAAGGGACAGGGGGAAAAGAGACCCAGTACTTC.

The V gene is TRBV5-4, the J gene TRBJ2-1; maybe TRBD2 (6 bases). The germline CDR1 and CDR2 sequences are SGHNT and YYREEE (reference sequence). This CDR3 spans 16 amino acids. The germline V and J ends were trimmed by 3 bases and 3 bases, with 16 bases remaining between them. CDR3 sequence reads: CASSSTVQAGYNEQFF. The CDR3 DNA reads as TGTGCCAGCAGCTCAACGGTCCAAGCGGGCTACAATGAGCAGTTCTTC.

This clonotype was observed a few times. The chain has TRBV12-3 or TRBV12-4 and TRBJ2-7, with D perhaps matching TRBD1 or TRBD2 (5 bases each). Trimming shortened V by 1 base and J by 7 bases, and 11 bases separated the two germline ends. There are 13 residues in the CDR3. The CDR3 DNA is TGTGCCAGCAGTTTAGGTCGGGGCTGGGAGCAGTACTTC. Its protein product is CASSLGRGWEQYF.

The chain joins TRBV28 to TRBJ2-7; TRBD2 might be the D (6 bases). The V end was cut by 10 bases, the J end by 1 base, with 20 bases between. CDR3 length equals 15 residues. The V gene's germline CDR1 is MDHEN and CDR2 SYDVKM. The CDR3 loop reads CATSPVGTRSYEQYF. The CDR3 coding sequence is TGTGCCACCTCACCCGTCGGGACTCGTTCCTACGAGCAGTACTTC.

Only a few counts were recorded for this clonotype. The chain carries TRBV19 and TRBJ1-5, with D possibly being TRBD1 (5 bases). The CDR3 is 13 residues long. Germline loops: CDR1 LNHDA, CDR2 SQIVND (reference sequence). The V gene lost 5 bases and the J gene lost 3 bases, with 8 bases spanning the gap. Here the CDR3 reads CASSQQDNQPQHF. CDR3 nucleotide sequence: TGTGCCAGTAGTCAACAGGACAATCAGCCCCAGCATTTT.

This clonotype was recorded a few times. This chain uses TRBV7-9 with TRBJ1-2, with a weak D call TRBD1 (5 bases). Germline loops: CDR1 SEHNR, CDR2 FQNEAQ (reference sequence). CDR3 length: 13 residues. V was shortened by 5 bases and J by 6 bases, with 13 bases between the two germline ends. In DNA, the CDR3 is TGTGCCAGCAGCGTGCAGTGGGGCGATGGCTACACCTTC. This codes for CASSVQWGDGYTF.

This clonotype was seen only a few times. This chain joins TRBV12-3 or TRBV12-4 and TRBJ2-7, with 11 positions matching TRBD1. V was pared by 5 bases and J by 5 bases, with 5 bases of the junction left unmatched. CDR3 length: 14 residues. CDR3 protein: CASSPGQGANEQYF. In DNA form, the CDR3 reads TGTGCCAGCAGTCCTGGACAGGGGGCGAACGAGCAGTACTTC.

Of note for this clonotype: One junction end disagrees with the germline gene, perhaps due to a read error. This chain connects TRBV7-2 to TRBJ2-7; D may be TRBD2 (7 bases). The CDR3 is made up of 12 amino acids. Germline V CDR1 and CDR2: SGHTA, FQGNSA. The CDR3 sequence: CASSLRSGTPQF. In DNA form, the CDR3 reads TGTGCCAGCAGCCTACGGAGCGGGACACCCCAATTC. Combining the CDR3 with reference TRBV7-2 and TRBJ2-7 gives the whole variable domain GAGVSQSPSNKVTEKGKDVELRCDPISGHTALYWYRQSLGQGLEFLIYFQGNSAPDKSGLPSDRFSAERTGGSVSTLTIQRTQQEDSAVYLCASSLRSGTPQFGPGTRLTVT.

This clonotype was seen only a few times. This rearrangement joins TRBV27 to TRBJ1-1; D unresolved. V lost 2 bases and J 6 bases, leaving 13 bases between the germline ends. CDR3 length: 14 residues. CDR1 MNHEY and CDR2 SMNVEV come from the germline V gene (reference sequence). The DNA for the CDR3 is TGTGCCAGCAGTTTAGCGTACGGAACGTCTGAAGCTTTCTTT. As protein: CASSLAYGTSEAFF.

The CDR3 DNA follows: TGCAGCGTTGAAAGGGGAGATGGCACAGATACGCAGTATTTT. Translated, it gives CSVERGDGTDTQYF. The gene calls are TRBV29-1 and TRBJ2-3; D possibly uses TRBD1 or TRBD2 (5 bases each). The CDR3 is 14 amino acids. Deletions cut 2 bases from V and 1 base from J, with 10 bases between. Germline-derived CDR1 and CDR2 are SQVTM and ANQGSEA.

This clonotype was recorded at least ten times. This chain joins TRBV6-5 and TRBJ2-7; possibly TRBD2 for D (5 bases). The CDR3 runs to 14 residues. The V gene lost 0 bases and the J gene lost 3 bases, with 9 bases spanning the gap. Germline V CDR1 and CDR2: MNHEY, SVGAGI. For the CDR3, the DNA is TGTGCCAGCAGTTACTCCGGGGAACTCTACGAGCAGTACTTC. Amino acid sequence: CASSYSGELYEQYF.

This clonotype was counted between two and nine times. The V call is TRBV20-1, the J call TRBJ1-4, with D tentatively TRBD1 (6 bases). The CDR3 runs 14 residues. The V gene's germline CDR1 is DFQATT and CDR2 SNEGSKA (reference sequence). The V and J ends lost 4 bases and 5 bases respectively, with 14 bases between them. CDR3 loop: CSATLQGENEKLFF. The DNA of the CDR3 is TGCAGTGCTACCCTACAGGGAGAGAATGAAAAACTGTTTTTT.

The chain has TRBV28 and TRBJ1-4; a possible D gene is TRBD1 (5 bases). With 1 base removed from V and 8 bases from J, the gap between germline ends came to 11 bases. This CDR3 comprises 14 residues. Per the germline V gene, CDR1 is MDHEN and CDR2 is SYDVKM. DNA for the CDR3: TGTGCCAGCAGTTTATCAGGGCTAGGCGAAAAACTGTTTTTT. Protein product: CASSLSGLGEKLFF.

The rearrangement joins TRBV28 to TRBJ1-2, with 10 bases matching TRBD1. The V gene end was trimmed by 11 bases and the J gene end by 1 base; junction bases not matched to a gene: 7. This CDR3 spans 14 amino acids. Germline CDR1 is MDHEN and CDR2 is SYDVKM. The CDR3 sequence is CAGGGQGNNYGYTF. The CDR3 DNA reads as TGTGCCGGAGGGGGACAGGGGAATAACTATGGCTACACCTTC.

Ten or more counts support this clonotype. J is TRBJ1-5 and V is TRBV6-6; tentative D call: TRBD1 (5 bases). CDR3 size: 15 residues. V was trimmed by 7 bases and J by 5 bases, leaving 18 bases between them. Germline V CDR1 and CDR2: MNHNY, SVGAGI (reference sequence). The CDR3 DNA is TGTGCCAGCACCTCTCCTAGGGGCGGGGATCAGCCCCAGCATTTT. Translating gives CASTSPRGGDQPQHF.

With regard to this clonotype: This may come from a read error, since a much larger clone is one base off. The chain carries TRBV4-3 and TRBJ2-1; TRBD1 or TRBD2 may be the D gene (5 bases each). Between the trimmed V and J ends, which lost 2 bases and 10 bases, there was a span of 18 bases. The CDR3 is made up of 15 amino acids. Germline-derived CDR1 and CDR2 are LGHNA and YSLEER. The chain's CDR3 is CASSQTTGTPLEQFF. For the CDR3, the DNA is TGCGCCAGCAGCCAAACGACCGGGACCCCGCTGGAGCAGTTCTTC.

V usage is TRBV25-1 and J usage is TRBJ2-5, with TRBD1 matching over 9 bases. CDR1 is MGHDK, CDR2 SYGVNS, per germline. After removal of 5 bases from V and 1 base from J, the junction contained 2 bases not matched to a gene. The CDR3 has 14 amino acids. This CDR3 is CASSHRGLQETQYF. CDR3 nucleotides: TGTGCCAGCAGTCACAGGGGGCTCCAAGAGACCCAGTACTTC. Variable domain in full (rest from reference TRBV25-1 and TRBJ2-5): EADIYQTPRYLVIGTGKKITLECSQTMGHDKMYWYQQDPGMELHLIHYSYGVNSTEKGDLSSESTVSRIRTEHFPLTLESARPSHTSQYLCASSHRGLQETQYFGPGTRLLVL.

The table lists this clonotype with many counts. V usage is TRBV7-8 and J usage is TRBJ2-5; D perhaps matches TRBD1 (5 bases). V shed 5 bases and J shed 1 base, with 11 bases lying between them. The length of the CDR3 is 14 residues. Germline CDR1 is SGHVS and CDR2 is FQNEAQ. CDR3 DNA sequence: TGTGCCAGCAGCCCTCGACAGCTCCAAGAGACCCAGTACTTC. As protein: CASSPRQLQETQYF.

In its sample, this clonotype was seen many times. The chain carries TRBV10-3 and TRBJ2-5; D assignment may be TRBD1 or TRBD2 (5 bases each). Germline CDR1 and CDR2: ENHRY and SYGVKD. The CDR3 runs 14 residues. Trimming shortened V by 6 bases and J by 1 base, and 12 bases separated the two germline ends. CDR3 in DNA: TGTGCCATCAGGGAACCCGGGACCCAAGAGACCCAGTACTTC. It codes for CAIREPGTQETQYF.